The 16 T cell receptor beta chains in this list originate from one sample, sequenced in a study of cytomegalovirus exposure and HLA in healthy donors (TCRdb year 2017). Receptors were amplified or captured by the immunoSEQ multiplex PCR assay. For the multiplex PCR, a mixture combining 60 forward primers for TCR Vbeta segments and 13 reverse primers for TCR Jbeta segments was used. TCRdb retrieved this table from immuneACCESS and kept in-frame rearrangements only. Not all clones are present; in checked studies, unresolved V genes account for under half, and no reason is known for the remainder. The sample table records more than 100,000 clones. The ten largest clones represent roughly 1.4% of the sample. The sequencing sample was made of PBMCs. Receptors originate from a woman in her thirties or forties in good health and CMV-seronegative.

The chain links TRBV5-1 to TRBJ1-2; D is ambiguous. The CDR3 spans 12 residues. V lost 5 bases to trimming and J lost 3 bases, with 8 bases between them. CDR1 and CDR2 (germline): SGHRS, YFSETQ. The CDR3 DNA reads as TGCGCCAGCAGTCTCGGGGACTATGGCTACACCTTC. Its translation: CASSLGDYGYTF.

The CDR3 spells CASSLSETQYF. In nucleotides, the CDR3 is TGTGCCAGCAGTCTCTCGGAGACCCAGTACTTC. This sequence joins TRBV11-2 and TRBJ2-5; D not resolved. This CDR3 has 11 amino acids. Trimming took 6 bases from V and 5 from J, leaving 7 bases between them. The germline V gene encodes CDR1 SGHAT and CDR2 FQNNGV. The full variable domain, in which reference TRBV11-2 and TRBJ2-5 provide the parts outside the CDR3, is EAGVAQSPRYKIIEKRQSVAFWCNPISGHATLYWYQQILGQGPKLLIQFQNNGVVDDSQLPKDRFSAERLKGVDSTLKIQPAKLEDSAVYLCASSLSETQYFGPGTRLLVL.

The rearrangement joins TRBV9 to TRBJ2-3, with TRBD2 matching 8 bases. Germline lookup yields CDR1 SGDLS and CDR2 YYNGEE. This CDR3 comprises 16 residues. V trimming: 4 bases; J trimming: 4 bases; junction bases outside the gene matches: 11. Written as DNA, the CDR3 is TGTGCCAGCAGCCCGATGGGCGGGGGGTTTCCAGATACGCAGTATTTT. As protein: CASSPMGGGFPDTQYF.

This chain links TRBV28 with TRBJ1-1; a possible D gene is TRBD1 (6 bases). The CDR3 length is 18 residues. Germline CDR1 is MDHEN and CDR2 is SYDVKM. Between the trimmed V and J ends, which lost 1 base and 0 bases, there was a span of 18 bases. CDR3 bases: TGTGCCAGCAGTTTATACCCCCGGACAGTAATTATGAACACTGAAGCTTTCTTT. It is translated as CASSLYPRTVIMNTEAFF. Supplemented by reference TRBV28 and TRBJ1-1, the full variable domain reads DVKVTQSSRYLVKRTGEKVFLECVQDMDHENMFWYRQDPGLGLRLIYFSYDVKMKEKGDIPEGYSVSREKKERFSLILESASTNQTSMYLCASSLYPRTVIMNTEAFFGQGTRLTVV.

V usage is TRBV4-1 and J usage is TRBJ1-5; possibly TRBD1 for D (6 bases). CDR3 length equals 15 residues. The germline CDR1 and CDR2 sequences are MGHRA and YSYEKL. V lost 1 base and J lost 4, with 11 bases in between. This chain's CDR3 is CASSQVDSRNQPQHF. The CDR3, as DNA: TGCGCCAGCAGCCAAGTGGACAGTAGAAATCAGCCCCAGCATTTT.

The chain employs TRBV9 and TRBJ1-4, with D perhaps TRBD1 (6 bases). The CDR3 contains 15 residues. The germline gives CDR1 SGDLS, CDR2 YYNGEE. Trimming removed 3 bases at V and 6 bases at J, with 15 bases between. CDR3 sequence (DNA): TGTGCCAGCAGCGGAGGGGGGGGAGCTTATGAAAAACTGTTTTTT. Translated, it gives CASSGGGGAYEKLFF.

CDR3 sequence: CASSLGTDRGGETQYF. In nucleotides, the CDR3 is TGTGCCAGCAGCTTGGGTACGGACCGAGGCGGGGAGACCCAGTACTTC. The chain employs TRBV5-4 and TRBJ2-5, with D possibly matching TRBD2 (5 bases). V lost 0 bases and J lost 5, with 17 bases in between. The CDR3 sequence is 16 residues long. The germline V gene encodes CDR1 SGHNT and CDR2 YYREEE (reference sequence).

This chain links TRBV27 with TRBJ2-7, with TRBD1 identical over 10 bases. Trimming at V came to 8 bases and at J to 3 bases, leaving 7 bases not matched to a gene. Germline V gene sequence: CDR1 MNHEY, CDR2 SMNVEV (reference sequence). The CDR3 sequence is 14 residues long. The CDR3 nucleotides are TGTGCCAGCTCGCACTGGGACAGGGGCTACGAGCAGTACTTC. It codes for CASSHWDRGYEQYF.

The J gene is TRBJ2-5, the V gene TRBV5-1, with 8 bases that match TRBD1. CDR1 SGHRS and CDR2 YFSETQ come from the germline V gene. This CDR3 contains 13 residues. V lost 5 bases and J lost 1; bases outside the gene matches: 1. CDR3 in amino acids: CASRDRGQETQYF. The CDR3 nucleotides read TGCGCCAGCAGAGACAGGGGCCAAGAGACCCAGTACTTC.

The chain recombines TRBV5-1 with TRBJ1-2, with 10 bases matching TRBD1. Germline CDR1 reads SGHRS; CDR2 reads YFSETQ. The CDR3 loop spans 15 amino acids. After removal of 0 bases from V and 8 bases from J, the junction contained 7 bases not matched to a gene. CDR3 nucleotide sequence: TGCGCCAGCAGCTTGGCCCCCGGGACAGGGGAAGGCTACACCTTC. This gives the protein CASSLAPGTGEGYTF.

To note about this clone: The sample holds other DNA sequences that translate to the same CDR3. The rearrangement uses TRBV7-2 and TRBJ1-1, with TRBD1 matching over 7 bases. J gave up 5 bases and V 4 bases, and 7 bases lay outside the gene matches. Looked up from germline, CDR1 is SGHTA and CDR2 is FQGNSA. This CDR3 region has 14 residues. This CDR3 is CASSSLGGGTEAFF. DNA of the CDR3: TGTGCCAGCAGCTCTTTAGGGGGCGGAACTGAAGCTTTCTTT. The complete variable domain, with remaining parts taken from reference TRBV7-2 and TRBJ1-1, reads GAGVSQSPSNKVTEKGKDVELRCDPISGHTALYWYRQSLGQGLEFLIYFQGNSAPDKSGLPSDRFSAERTGGSVSTLTIQRTQQEDSAVYLCASSSLGGGTEAFFGQGTRLTVV.

The V and J genes are TRBV29-1 and TRBJ2-3, with 9 bases matching TRBD1. The V segment lost 5 bases and the J segment 0 bases; nucleotides outside the gene matches: 18. Germline lookup yields CDR1 SQVTM and CDR2 ANQGSEA. This CDR3 has 19 residues. CDR3 protein: CSVHDHPGQGVSSTDTQYF. In DNA, the CDR3 is TGCAGCGTTCACGATCACCCGGGACAGGGTGTAAGTAGCACAGATACGCAGTATTTT.

This sequence joins TRBV28 and TRBJ1-6; D gene unclear. The germline V and J ends were trimmed by 3 bases and 10 bases, with 13 bases remaining between them. The CDR3 is made up of 14 amino acids. CDR1 MDHEN and CDR2 SYDVKM come from the germline V gene. This CDR3 is CASSLRERESPLHF. The DNA for the CDR3 is TGTGCCAGCAGTTTGCGGGAGCGGGAGTCACCCCTCCACTTT. Looking up the rest from reference TRBV28 and TRBJ1-6 gives the full variable domain: DVKVTQSSRYLVKRTGEKVFLECVQDMDHENMFWYRQDPGLGLRLIYFSYDVKMKEKGDIPEGYSVSREKKERFSLILESASTNQTSMYLCASSLRERESPLHFGNGTRLTVT.

The chain employs TRBV7-8 and TRBJ2-7; 10 nucleotides line up with TRBD1. Germline loops: CDR1 SGHVS, CDR2 FQNEAQ. The V gene end was trimmed by 3 bases and the J gene end by 7 bases; junction bases not matched to a gene: 9. The CDR3 totals 15 residues. The CDR3 coding sequence is TGTGCCAGCAGCTTTGCGGGACAGGGGCTTAGTGAGCAGTACTTC. The encoded protein is CASSFAGQGLSEQYF. The complete variable domain, with remaining parts taken from reference TRBV7-8 and TRBJ2-7, reads GAGVSQSPRYKVAKRGQDVALRCDPISGHVSLFWYQQALGQGPEFLTYFQNEAQLDKSGLPSDRFFAERPEGSVSTLKIQRTQQEDSAVYLCASSFAGQGLSEQYFGPGTRLTVT.

Here the CDR3 DNA reads TGTGCCAGTAGTCAGGGACAGGGGTCGACCGGGGAGCTGTTTTTT. It is translated as CASSQGQGSTGELFF. The chain uses TRBV19 and TRBJ2-2; 10 bases match TRBD1. The length of the CDR3 is 15 residues. CDR1 and CDR2 (germline): LNHDA, SQIVND (reference sequence). With V trimmed by 5 bases and J by 5 bases, 5 bases remained unmatched. The full variable domain, its missing parts supplied by reference TRBV19 and TRBJ2-2, is DGGITQSPKYLFRKEGQNVTLSCEQNLNHDAMYWYRQDPGQGLRLIYYSQIVNDFQKGDIAEGYSVSREKKESFPLTVTSAQKNPTAFYLCASSQGQGSTGELFFGEGSRLTVL.

The J gene is TRBJ1-5, the V gene TRBV5-5; a possible D gene is TRBD1 (5 bases). This CDR3 is 15 amino acids long. The V end was cut by 0 bases, the J end by 4 bases, with 11 bases between. The germline V gene encodes CDR1 SGHKS and CDR2 YYEKEE (reference sequence). In nucleotides, the CDR3 is TGTGCCAGCAGCTTGGGAGGGACTAGAAATCAGCCCCAGCATTTT. Protein sequence: CASSLGGTRNQPQHF.